This T cell receptor (beta chain) was documented in a study of cytotoxic CD8 clonotypes in ibrutinib-treated CLL. This clone has more than one count but fewer than ten. Sequencing was performed with immunoSEQ multiplex PCR; in TCRdb, only in-frame clones are kept and a portion is missing. Of some 120,000 clones in the sample, 58% were seen once. Unmatched junction bases numbered 2, after V lost 4 bases and J lost 3 bases. The length of the CDR3 is 14 residues. The V gene's germline CDR1 is SGDLS and CDR2 YYNGEE. V is TRBV9 and J is TRBJ1-4, with 8 bases fitting TRBD1. The starting material was PBMCs, obtained after 24 months of ibrutinib treatment. The sequence was obtained from a human donor with chronic lymphocytic leukemia. The CDR3 loop reads CASSQDRANEKLFF. The CDR3 DNA follows: TGTGCCAGCAGCCAGGACAGGGCTAATGAAAAACTGTTTTTT.